Below, 12 T cell receptor beta chains from the same sample are listed, as sequenced in a study of CD8 T cell repertoires and HIV-1 epitope variants. These receptors have no known antigen. Profiling relied on immunoSEQ multiplex PCR, and the TCRdb table lists in-frame clones only, not all of them. The top ten clones hold less than 45% of a sample with around 5,400 clones, 65% to 80% of them seen once. The sample comprised cultured CD8+ T cells derived from PBMCs. Receptor source: a male donor with HIV.

Concerning this clone: The sample carries other DNA sequences with the same CDR3. The gene calls are TRBV5-4 and TRBJ1-1, with 7 bases fitting TRBD1. Germline CDR1 is SGHNT and CDR2 is YYREEE (reference sequence). The CDR3 length is 13 residues. V trimming: 4 bases; J trimming: 4 bases; junction bases outside the gene matches: 4. CDR3 sequence: CASSQQGGTEAFF. CDR3 coding DNA: TGTGCCAGCAGCCAGCAGGGGGGCACTGAAGCTTTCTTT.

For the CDR3, the DNA is TGTGCCAGCAGCTACTCAGGGGTCGGCAATCAGCCCCAGCATTTT. It yields the protein CASSYSGVGNQPQHF. V and J are TRBV7-9 and TRBJ1-5; a possible D gene is TRBD1 (6 bases). Trimming stripped 4 bases from V and 2 bases from J, with 12 bases between. The CDR3 spans 15 residues. From germline, CDR1 is SEHNR and CDR2 FQNEAQ (reference sequence).

This chain joins TRBV28 and TRBJ2-3; 8 nucleotides match TRBD2. Germline assignment: CDR1 MDHEN and CDR2 SYDVKM. J was trimmed by 5 bases and V by 5 bases; bases with no gene match: 15. The CDR3 totals 17 residues. The CDR3 DNA follows: TGTGCCAGCAGTCCTGACATAGCGGGGCCACGGGGAGATACGCAGTATTTT. Translated: CASSPDIAGPRGDTQYF.

V usage is TRBV11-2 and J usage is TRBJ1-1; 11 bases match TRBD1. The length of the CDR3 is 14 residues. V shed 0 bases and J 11 bases; nucleotides not matched to a gene: 5. Germline lookup yields CDR1 SGHAT and CDR2 FQNNGV. Here the CDR3 DNA reads TGTGCCAGCAGCTTAGAAGGACAGGGGGCGGGGGCTTTCTTT. It translates to CASSLEGQGAGAFF.

This clone was recorded once. J is TRBJ2-2 and V is TRBV4-2; 7 bases align to TRBD2. Germline CDR1 LGHNA, CDR2 YNFKEQ. This CDR3 has 17 amino acids. V lost 2 bases, J lost 6 bases, and 12 bases stayed unmatched. CDR3 nucleotides: TGTGCCAGCAGCCAAATTCGGGCGGGAGATGTCTCCGGGGAGCTGTTTTTT. Translated, it gives CASSQIRAGDVSGELFF.

This clone has more than one count but fewer than ten. The chain uses TRBV2 and TRBJ1-2; a weak D match, TRBD1 (5 bases). The CDR3 loop spans 16 amino acids. Per the germline V gene, CDR1 is SNHLY and CDR2 is FYNNEI. The V end was cut by 0 bases, the J end by 1 base, with 12 bases between. DNA of the CDR3: TGTGCCAGCAGTGAAGCGCTTCTCGACAGTAACTATGGCTACACCTTC. The encoded protein is CASSEALLDSNYGYTF.

This clone was picked up a small number of times. The chain has TRBV7-9 and TRBJ1-2; unclear D gene. This CDR3 spans 13 amino acids. Per the germline V gene, CDR1 is SEHNR and CDR2 is FQNEAQ (reference sequence). V was pared by 5 bases and J by 5 bases, with 12 bases between. The CDR3 loop is CASSPGSLYGYTF. The CDR3 DNA is TGTGCCAGCAGCCCTGGGTCTTTATATGGCTACACCTTC. The variable domain in full, with the rest retrieved from reference TRBV7-9 and TRBJ1-2, is DTGVSQNPRHKITKRGQNVTFRCDPISEHNRLYWYRQTLGQGPEFLTYFQNEAQLEKSRLLSDRFSAERPKGSFSTLEIQRTEQGDSAMYLCASSPGSLYGYTFGSGTRLTVV.

This clone showed up just a few times. The germline gene is not matched at one end of the junction; a read error may be the cause. This chain joins TRBV27 and TRBJ1-5, with D possibly being TRBD1 (5 bases). This CDR3 contains 14 residues. Germline V CDR1 and CDR2: MNHEY, SMNVEV (reference sequence). The CDR3 region is CASGFRGTEQPQHF. The CDR3 nucleotides are TGTGCCAGCGGTTTTAGGGGAACAGAACAGCCCCAGCATTTT.

The rearrangement uses TRBV7-8 and TRBJ2-7; D is possibly TRBD2 (6 bases). The CDR3 spans 14 residues. V lost 5 bases and J 3 bases, leaving 14 bases between the germline ends. CDR1 is SGHVS, CDR2 FQNEAQ, per germline. The CDR3 is CASSPRAGHYEQYF. The CDR3, as DNA: TGTGCCAGCAGCCCAAGGGCGGGGCACTACGAGCAGTACTTC.

The chain recombines TRBV5-5 with TRBJ2-7; 7 bases match TRBD2. The V and J ends lost 4 bases and 3 bases, in that order; junction bases with no gene match: 7. The CDR3 covers 14 residues. Germline assignment: CDR1 SGHKS and CDR2 YYEKEE (reference sequence). CDR3: CASSEEVAGYEQYF. CDR3 DNA sequence: TGTGCCAGCAGCGAAGAGGTAGCGGGCTACGAGCAGTACTTC.

The chain employs TRBV30 and TRBJ1-2, with D possibly TRBD1 on 5 matching bases. V lost 4 bases, J lost 5 bases, and 14 bases lay in between. The CDR3 covers 13 residues. CDR1 GTSNPN and CDR2 SVGIG come from the germline V gene (reference sequence). CDR3 residues: CAWTSWGGYGYTF. In DNA, the CDR3 is TGTGCCTGGACCAGTTGGGGGGGTTATGGCTACACCTTC. The entire variable domain, with the rest obtained from reference TRBV30 and TRBJ1-2, is as follows: SQTIHQWPATLVQPVGSPLSLECTVEGTSNPNLYWYRQAAGRGLQLLFYSVGIGQISSEVPQNLSASRPQDRQFILSSKKLLLSDSGFYLCAWTSWGGYGYTFGSGTRLTVV.

The chain carries TRBV2 and TRBJ2-7, with TRBD2 matching over 7 bases. Germline V gene sequence: CDR1 SNHLY, CDR2 FYNNEI. The CDR3 extends over 15 amino acids. The trim removed 7 bases at V and 5 bases at J, leaving 14 bases unmatched. For the CDR3, the DNA is TGTGCCAGCATTGGATTCGAGTCTAGCGGTAACGAGCAGTACTTC. Residues: CASIGFESSGNEQYF.